This T cell receptor beta chain came from a study of blood T cell repertoires in COVID-19. Study details: The study drew acute and convalescent COVID-19 samples from the United States, Italy and Spain. The cDNA or gDNA used as material had been derived from T cells, B-cell-depleted T cells, or PBMCs.

V lost 4 bases and J lost 5, with 11 bases in between. This CDR3 is built from 13 residues. Germline values: CDR1 LGHDT, CDR2 YNNKEL (reference sequence). Sequenced by immunoSEQ multiplex PCR; TCRdb stores in-frame clones only, minus some. In the table there are tens of thousands of clones, approximately 90% of which are singletons. The sequenced sample consisted of peripheral blood. This clonotype originated in a human donor in a cohort sampled during active COVID-19. The genes are TRBV3-1 (or the pseudogene TRBV3-2) and TRBJ2-5; D is possibly TRBD2 (5 bases). The CDR3 here is CASSRRRGETQYF. CDR3 DNA: TGTGCCAGCAGCCGACGACGAGGGGAGACCCAGTACTTC.